The text below deals with one TCR beta chain. TCRdb's table, derived via immunoSEQ multiplex PCR, lists solely in-frame clones and lacks some. The sample has just over 50,000 clones, under 95% seen once. This specimen belongs to a study of T cell changes during pregnancy in multiple sclerosis. Per germline, CDR1 WNHNN and CDR2 SYGVQD (reference sequence). The CDR3 length is 15 residues. The trim removed 6 bases at V and 7 bases at J, leaving 7 bases unmatched. The receptor was isolated from a female donor with multiple sclerosis, enrolled in a pregnancy study. Sequencing was performed on CD4+ T cells from peripheral blood mononuclear cells, taken in the second trimester of pregnancy. J is TRBJ2-2 and V is TRBV10-1; 11 nucleotides match TRBD1. For the CDR3, the DNA is TGCGCCAGCAGCTCCGGGACAGGGGGTTACGGGGAGCTGTTTTTT. Translating gives CASSSGTGGYGELFF.